Reported below is one TCR beta chain. The sample is drawn from a study of early T cells in non-severe SARS-CoV-2 infection. A single record per CDR3 protein comes from TCRdb applying MiXCR to the 5' RACE reads. The profile shows approximately 52,000 distinct CDR3 sequences, more than 12% of them singletons. The CDR3 has 12 residues. CDR1 and CDR2 from the germline V gene are SQVTM and ANQGSEA. The V end was cut by 7 bases, the J end by 1 base, with 10 bases between. The rearrangement joins TRBV29-1 to TRBJ2-5; D gene unclear. This specimen was whole blood, taken at baseline. The TCR originated in an adult who was a healthcare worker with PCR-confirmed SARS-CoV-2 infection or an uninfected control (not recorded which). CDR3 region: CSASWSQETQYF. The CDR3 DNA reads as TGCAGCGCCTCCTGGAGCCAAGAGACCCAGTACTTC.